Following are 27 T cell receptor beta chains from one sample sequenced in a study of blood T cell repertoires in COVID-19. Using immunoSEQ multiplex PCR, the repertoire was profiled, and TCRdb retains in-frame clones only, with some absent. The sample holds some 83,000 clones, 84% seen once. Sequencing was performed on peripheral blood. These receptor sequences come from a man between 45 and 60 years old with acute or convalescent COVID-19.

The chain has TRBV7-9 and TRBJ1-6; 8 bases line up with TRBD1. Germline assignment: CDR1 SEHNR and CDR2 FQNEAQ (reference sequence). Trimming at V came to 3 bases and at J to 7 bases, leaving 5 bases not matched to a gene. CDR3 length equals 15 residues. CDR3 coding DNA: TGTGCCAGCAGCTTGGAGTGGACAGGGAATTCACCCCTCCACTTT. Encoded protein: CASSLEWTGNSPLHF.

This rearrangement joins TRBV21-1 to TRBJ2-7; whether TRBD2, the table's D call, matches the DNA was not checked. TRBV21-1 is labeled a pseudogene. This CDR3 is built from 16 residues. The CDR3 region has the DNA TGTGCCAGCATCCTTAATGGGGCGGGAGTCCCCTACGAGCAGTACTTC. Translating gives CASILNGAGVPYEQYF.

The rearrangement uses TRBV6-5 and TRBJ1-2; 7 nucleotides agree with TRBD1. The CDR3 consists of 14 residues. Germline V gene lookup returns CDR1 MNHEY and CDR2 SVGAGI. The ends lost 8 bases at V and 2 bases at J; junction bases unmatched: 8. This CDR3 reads CASGPQGGNYGYTF. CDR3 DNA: TGTGCCAGCGGCCCCCAGGGGGGCAACTATGGCTACACCTTC.

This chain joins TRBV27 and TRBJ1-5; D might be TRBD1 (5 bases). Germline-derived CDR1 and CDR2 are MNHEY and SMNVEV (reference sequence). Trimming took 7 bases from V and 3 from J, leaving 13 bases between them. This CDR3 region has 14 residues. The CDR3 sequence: CASNPQGSNQPQHF. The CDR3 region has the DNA TGTGCCAGCAATCCCCAGGGTTCCAATCAGCCCCAGCATTTT.

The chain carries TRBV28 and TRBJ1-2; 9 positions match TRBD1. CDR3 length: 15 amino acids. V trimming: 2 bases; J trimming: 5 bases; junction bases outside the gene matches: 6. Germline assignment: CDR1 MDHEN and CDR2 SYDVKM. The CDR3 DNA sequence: TGTGCCAGCAGTTTAGGGGGGACAGGGATTTATGGCTACACCTTC. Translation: CASSLGGTGIYGYTF.

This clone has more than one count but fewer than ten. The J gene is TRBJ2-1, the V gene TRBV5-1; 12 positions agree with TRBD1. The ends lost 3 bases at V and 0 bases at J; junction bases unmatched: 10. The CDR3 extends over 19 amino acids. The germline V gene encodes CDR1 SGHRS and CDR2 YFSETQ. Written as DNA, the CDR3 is TGCGCCAGCAGCTGGGGACAGGGGGCGCGGAGGAGCTCCTACAATGAGCAGTTCTTC. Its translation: CASSWGQGARRSSYNEQFF.

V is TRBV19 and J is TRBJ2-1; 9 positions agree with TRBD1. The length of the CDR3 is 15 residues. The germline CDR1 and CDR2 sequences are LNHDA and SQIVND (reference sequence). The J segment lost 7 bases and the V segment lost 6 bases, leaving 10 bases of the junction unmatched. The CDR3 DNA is TGTGCCAGTAGAGAGTTGACAGGGGGTAAAAATGAGCAGTTCTTC. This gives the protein CASRELTGGKNEQFF.

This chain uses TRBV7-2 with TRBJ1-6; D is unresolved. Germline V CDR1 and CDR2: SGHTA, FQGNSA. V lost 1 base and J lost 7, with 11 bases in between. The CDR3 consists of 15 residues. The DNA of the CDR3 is TGTGCCAGCAGCTTAGGTTCAGGCACCAATTCACCCCTCCACTTT. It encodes CASSLGSGTNSPLHF.

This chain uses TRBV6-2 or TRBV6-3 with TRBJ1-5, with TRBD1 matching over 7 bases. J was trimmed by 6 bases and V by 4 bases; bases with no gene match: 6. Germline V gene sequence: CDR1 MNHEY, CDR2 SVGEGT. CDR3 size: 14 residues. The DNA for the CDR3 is TGTGCCAGCAGTTCCACAGGGGACATTCAGCCCCAGCATTTT. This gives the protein CASSSTGDIQPQHF.

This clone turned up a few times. The CDR3 here is CASSPGQGLNQPQHF. Written as DNA, the CDR3 is TGTGCCAGCAGCCCCGGACAGGGGCTCAATCAGCCCCAGCATTTT. V gene TRBV11-2 combines with J gene TRBJ1-5; the match to TRBD1 covers 9 bases. V shed 5 bases, J shed 3 bases, and the junction held 5 bases outside the gene matches. Germline V gene sequence: CDR1 SGHAT, CDR2 FQNNGV. The CDR3 totals 15 residues.

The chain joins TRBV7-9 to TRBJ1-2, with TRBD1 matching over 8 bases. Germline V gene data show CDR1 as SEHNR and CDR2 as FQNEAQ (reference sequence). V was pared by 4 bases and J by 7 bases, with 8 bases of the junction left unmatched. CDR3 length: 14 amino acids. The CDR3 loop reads CASSYPGQVFGYTF. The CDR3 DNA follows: TGTGCCAGCAGCTACCCGGGACAGGTTTTTGGCTACACCTTC.

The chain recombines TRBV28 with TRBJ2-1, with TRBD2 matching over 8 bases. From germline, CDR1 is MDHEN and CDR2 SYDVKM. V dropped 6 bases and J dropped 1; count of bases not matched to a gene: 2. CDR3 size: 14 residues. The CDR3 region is CASSGRASYNEQFF. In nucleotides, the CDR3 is TGTGCCAGCAGCGGGAGGGCTTCCTACAATGAGCAGTTCTTC.

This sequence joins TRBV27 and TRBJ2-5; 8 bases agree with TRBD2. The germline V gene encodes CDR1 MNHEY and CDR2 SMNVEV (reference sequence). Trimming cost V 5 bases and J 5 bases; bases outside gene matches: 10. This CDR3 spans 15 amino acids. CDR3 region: CASSVTGIAGETQYF. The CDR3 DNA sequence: TGTGCCAGCAGTGTAACCGGGATAGCGGGGGAGACCCAGTACTTC.

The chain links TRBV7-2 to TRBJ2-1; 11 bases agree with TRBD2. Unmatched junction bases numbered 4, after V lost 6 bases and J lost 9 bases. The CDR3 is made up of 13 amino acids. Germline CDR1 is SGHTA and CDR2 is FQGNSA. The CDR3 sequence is CASRTSGKVEQFF. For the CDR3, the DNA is TGTGCCAGCAGGACTAGCGGGAAGGTTGAGCAGTTCTTC.

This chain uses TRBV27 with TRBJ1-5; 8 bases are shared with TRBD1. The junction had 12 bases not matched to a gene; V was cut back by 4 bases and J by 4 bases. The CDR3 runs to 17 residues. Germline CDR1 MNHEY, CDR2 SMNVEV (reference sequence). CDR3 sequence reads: CASSSNQGARRNQPQHF. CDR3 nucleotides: TGTGCCAGCAGTTCAAATCAGGGGGCGCGGAGGAATCAGCCCCAGCATTTT.

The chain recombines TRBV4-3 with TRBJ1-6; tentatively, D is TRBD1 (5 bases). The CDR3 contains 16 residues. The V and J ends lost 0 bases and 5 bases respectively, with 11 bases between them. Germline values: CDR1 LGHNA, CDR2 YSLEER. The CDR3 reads CASSQDGGGNNSPLHF. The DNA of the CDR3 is TGCGCCAGCAGCCAAGATGGTGGGGGGAATAATTCACCCCTCCACTTT.

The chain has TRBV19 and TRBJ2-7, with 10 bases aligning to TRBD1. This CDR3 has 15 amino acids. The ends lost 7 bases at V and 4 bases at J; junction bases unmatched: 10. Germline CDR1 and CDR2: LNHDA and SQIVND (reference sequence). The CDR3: CASTQRGTGDYEQYF. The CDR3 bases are TGTGCCAGTACCCAGCGCGGGACAGGGGATTACGAGCAGTACTTC.

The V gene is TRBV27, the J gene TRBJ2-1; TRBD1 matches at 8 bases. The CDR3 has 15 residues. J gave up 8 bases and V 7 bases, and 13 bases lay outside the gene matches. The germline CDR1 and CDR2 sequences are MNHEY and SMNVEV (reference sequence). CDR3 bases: TGTGCCAGCAAAAGGACAGGGCCCCTTTTTCATGAGCAGTTCTTC. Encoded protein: CASKRTGPLFHEQFF.

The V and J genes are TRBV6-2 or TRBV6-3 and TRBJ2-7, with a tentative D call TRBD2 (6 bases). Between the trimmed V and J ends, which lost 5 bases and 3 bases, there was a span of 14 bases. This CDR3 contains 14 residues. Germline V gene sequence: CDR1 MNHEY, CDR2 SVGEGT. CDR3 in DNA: TGTGCCAGCAGTCGTTCCGGGACTTTCTACGAGCAGTACTTC. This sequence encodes CASSRSGTFYEQYF.

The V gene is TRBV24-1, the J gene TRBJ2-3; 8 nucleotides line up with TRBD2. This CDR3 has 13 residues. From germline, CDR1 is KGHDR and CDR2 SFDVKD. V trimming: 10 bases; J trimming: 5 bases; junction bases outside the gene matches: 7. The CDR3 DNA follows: TGTGCCACGGCGCGGGCGGGGGGAGATACGCAGTATTTT. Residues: CATARAGGDTQYF.

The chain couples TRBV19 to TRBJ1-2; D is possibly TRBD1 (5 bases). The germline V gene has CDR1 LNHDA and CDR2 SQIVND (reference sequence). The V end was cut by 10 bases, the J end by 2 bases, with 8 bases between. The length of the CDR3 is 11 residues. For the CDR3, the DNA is TGTGCCACCTCAGGGAACTATGGCTACACCTTC. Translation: CATSGNYGYTF.

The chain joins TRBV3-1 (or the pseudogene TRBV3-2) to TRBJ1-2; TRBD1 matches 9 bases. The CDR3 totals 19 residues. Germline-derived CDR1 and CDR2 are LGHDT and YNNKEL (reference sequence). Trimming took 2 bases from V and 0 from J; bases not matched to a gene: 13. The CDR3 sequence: CASSQLHWGQGISNYGYTF. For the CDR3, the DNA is TGTGCCAGCAGCCAACTCCATTGGGGACAGGGTATCTCTAACTATGGCTACACCTTC.

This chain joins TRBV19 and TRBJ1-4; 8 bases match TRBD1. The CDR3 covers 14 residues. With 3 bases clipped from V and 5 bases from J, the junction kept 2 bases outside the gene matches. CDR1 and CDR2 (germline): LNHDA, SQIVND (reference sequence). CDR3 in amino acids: CASSMTGENEKLFF. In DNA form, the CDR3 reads TGTGCCAGTAGTATGACAGGGGAGAATGAAAAACTGTTTTTT.

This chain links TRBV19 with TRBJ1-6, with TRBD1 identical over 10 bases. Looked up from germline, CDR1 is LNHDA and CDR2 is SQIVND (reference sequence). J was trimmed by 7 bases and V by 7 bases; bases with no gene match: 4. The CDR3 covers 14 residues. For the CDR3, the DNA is TGTGCCAGTACCGGGACAGGGGAGAATTCACCCCTCCACTTT. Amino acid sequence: CASTGTGENSPLHF.

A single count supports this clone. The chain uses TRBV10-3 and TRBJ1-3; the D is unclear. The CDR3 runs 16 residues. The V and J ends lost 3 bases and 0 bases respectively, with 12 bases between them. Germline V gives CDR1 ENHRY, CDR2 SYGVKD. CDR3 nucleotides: TGTGCCATCAGTGAAACAGCGGTGAGCTCTGGAAACACCATATATTTT. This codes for CAISETAVSSGNTIYF.

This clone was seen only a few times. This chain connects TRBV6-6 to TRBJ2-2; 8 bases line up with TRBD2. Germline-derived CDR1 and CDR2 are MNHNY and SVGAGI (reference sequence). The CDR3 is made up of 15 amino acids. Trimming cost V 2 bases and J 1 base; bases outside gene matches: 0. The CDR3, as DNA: TGTGCCAGCAGTTACACTAGCGGGAACACCGGGGAGCTGTTTTTT. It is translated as CASSYTSGNTGELFF.

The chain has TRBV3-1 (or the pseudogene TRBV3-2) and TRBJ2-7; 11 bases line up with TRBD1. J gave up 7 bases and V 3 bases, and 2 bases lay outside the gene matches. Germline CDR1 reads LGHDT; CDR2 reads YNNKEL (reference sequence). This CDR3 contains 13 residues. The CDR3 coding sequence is TGTGCCAGCAGCCAGGACAGGGGGCTTGAGCAGTACTTC. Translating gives CASSQDRGLEQYF.